This T cell receptor beta chain was documented in a study of blood T cell repertoires in COVID-19 (dated by TCRdb to 2019 to 2021). Broadly, across the study: Samples from collaborators originated in the United States, Italy and Spain and spanned both the acute and convalescent phases of COVID-19. Deeply sampled blood TCRbeta repertoires from subjects exposed to, actively infected with, or recovered from COVID-19 were included in the dataset. The prospective study material was composed of cDNA or gDNA derived from T cells, B-cell-depleted T cells, or PBMCs. Nearly every sample came with metadata listing a de-identified subject ID, COVID-19 status, age in years and sex. The repertoires were made available in a free public database intended to serve as a resource for research on the immune response to SARS-CoV-2. The samples were drawn from the first 160 participants of the ongoing ImmuneRACE study and from over 950 subjects provided by 6 global collaborators. Where available, HLA class I and class II types were taken from metadata supplied by the sample provider and were not determined by assay-based typing. Overall results and qualifications from the work: How much clinical and demographic metadata was included differed by source and by participant, and the metadata was provided uncurated.

Notes on this clone: Its antigen remains undetermined. Per-base quality was not reported, and no clone a single base away is much larger than it.

Compared with germline, V lacks 9 bases and J lacks 7 bases; bases without a gene match: 14. Measured from the cysteine to the phenylalanine, the CDR3 is 14 residues long. The retained sequence is limited to the CDR3, 42 bases, with the frame set at the first base. The germline V gene provides CDR1 SGDLS and CDR2 YYNGEE. Each collaborating institution followed its own protocols to collect whole blood in K2EDTA tubes. For TCRbeta analysis, collaborator samples were shipped as frozen whole blood, as isolated PBMCs, or as DNA extracted from either sample type. TCRbeta CDR3 regions were amplified from genomic DNA using the immunoSEQ Assay, a bias-controlled multiplex PCR. In the authors' own workflow: Nucleated cell counts per sample were estimated from amplification of reference gene primers within the assay. Sequence reads were collapsed and filtered to measure the absolute abundance of every unique TCRbeta CDR3 rearrangement. For each sample, productive Simpson clonality was calculated by taking the square root of Simpson's diversity index across productive rearrangements. TCRdb mirrors the immuneACCESS table, restricted to in-frame sequences. Some clones are absent from its copies; in checked studies, under half trace to an unresolved V gene, and the reason for the others is unknown. V and J calls and clone size are as listed in that table; D and trimming were resolved from the DNA. The sample table lists more than 35,000 clones, 80% of them with a count of one. The ten largest make up more than 35% of the sample.

The TCR was taken from a man aged 80 or over with active or convalescent COVID-19. The specimen was peripheral blood. The V and J segments used are TRBV9 and TRBJ2-7; 9 bases in the middle match TRBD1. The nucleotides read TGTGCCACTGCCCGGGACAGGGATTACGTGGAGCAGTACTTC. The resulting protein is CATARDRDYVEQYF.